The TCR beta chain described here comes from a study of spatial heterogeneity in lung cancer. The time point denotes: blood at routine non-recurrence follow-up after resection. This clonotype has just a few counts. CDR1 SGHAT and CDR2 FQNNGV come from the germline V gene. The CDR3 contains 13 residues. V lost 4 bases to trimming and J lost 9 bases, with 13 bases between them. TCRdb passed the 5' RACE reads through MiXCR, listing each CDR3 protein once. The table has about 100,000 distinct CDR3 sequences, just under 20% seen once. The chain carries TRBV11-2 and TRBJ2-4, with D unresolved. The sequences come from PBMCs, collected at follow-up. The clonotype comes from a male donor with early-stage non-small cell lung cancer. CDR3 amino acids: CASSSPREGIQYF. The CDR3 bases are TGTGCCAGCAGCTCCCCAAGGGAAGGCATTCAGTACTTC.